The 27 T cell receptor beta chains below come from one sample, sequenced in a study of T cell responses to AZD1222 COVID-19 vaccine. Some clones are missing from TCRdb's copy, which holds only in-frame ones; the method was immunoSEQ multiplex PCR. The data contain 130,000 to 150,000 clones, 85% to 95% of them singletons. This specimen was peripheral blood, taken after recovery from COVID-19. All receptors come from an adult who had recovered from COVID-19.

This clone was picked up one time. The chain recombines TRBV7-8 with TRBJ2-3; 10 bases agree with TRBD1. Germline CDR1 reads SGHVS; CDR2 reads FQNEAQ. CDR3 length equals 12 residues. Trimming removed 5 bases from V and 10 bases from J; junction bases left unmatched: 3. Here the CDR3 DNA reads TGTGCCAGCAGCCCAGGGACAGGGGCGCAGTATTTT. Translated: CASSPGTGAQYF.

This sequence joins TRBV6-4 and TRBJ2-2; 8 bases map to TRBD2. The germline V gene has CDR1 MRHNA and CDR2 SNTAGT. The CDR3 extends over 16 amino acids. J gave up 7 bases and V 2 bases, and 9 bases lay outside the gene matches. CDR3 bases: TGTGCCAGCAGTGACCGCTCGGGAGGGCACATCGGGGAGCTGTTTTTT. Protein sequence: CASSDRSGGHIGELFF.

This chain uses TRBV29-1 with TRBJ1-1, with 7 positions matching TRBD1. Germline lookup yields CDR1 SQVTM and CDR2 ANQGSEA. With 8 bases clipped from V and 2 bases from J, the junction kept 5 bases outside the gene matches. The CDR3 contains 12 residues. In DNA form, the CDR3 reads TGCAGCATACACAGGGGTAACACTGAAGCTTTCTTT. Amino acids: CSIHRGNTEAFF.

This clone was detected only once. V usage is TRBV11-2 and J usage is TRBJ1-2; a weak D match, TRBD1 (6 bases). Trimming stripped 1 base from V and 5 bases from J, with 11 bases between. Germline V gene data show CDR1 as SGHAT and CDR2 as FQNNGV. There are 14 residues in the CDR3. CDR3 amino acids: CASSLGQVWYGYTF. The CDR3 region has the DNA TGTGCCAGCAGCTTAGGACAGGTATGGTATGGCTACACCTTC.

The DNA for the CDR3 is TGCGCCAGCAGCTTGGCTAGCAGCCAAGAGACCCAGTACTTC. Its protein product is CASSLASSQETQYF. J is TRBJ2-5 and V is TRBV5-1, with TRBD2 as a possible D gene (5 bases). The V end lost 0 bases, the J end lost 1 base, and 7 bases lay between the germline ends. Germline V gives CDR1 SGHRS, CDR2 YFSETQ. The CDR3 has 14 amino acids.

This chain connects TRBV28 to TRBJ1-1, with D perhaps matching TRBD1 (6 bases). V was cut by 7 bases and J by 3 bases, with 18 bases left in between. This CDR3 spans 15 amino acids. CDR1 is MDHEN and CDR2 is SYDVKM in the germline V gene. The DNA for the CDR3 is TGTGCCAGCACCGAATCGGGACATCAGGACACTGAAGCTTTCTTT. Amino acids: CASTESGHQDTEAFF.

The CDR3, as DNA: TGTGCCAGCAGCTGGACTAGCGGGAGGAACGAGCAGTACTTC. It codes for CASSWTSGRNEQYF. The rearrangement links TRBV13 to TRBJ2-7; the match to TRBD2 covers 14 bases. Trimming removed 4 bases from V and 5 bases from J; junction bases left unmatched: 1. This CDR3 comprises 14 residues. The V gene's germline CDR1 is PRHDT and CDR2 FYEKMQ (reference sequence).

The gene calls are TRBV20-1 and TRBJ2-1; TRBD2 aligns across 11 bases. The CDR3 loop spans 15 amino acids. Unmatched junction bases numbered 3, after V lost 3 bases and J lost 2 bases. The germline gives CDR1 DFQATT, CDR2 SNEGSKA (reference sequence). In DNA form, the CDR3 reads TGCAGTGCTAGTCGACTAGCGGGAACCTACAATGAGCAGTTCTTC. This sequence encodes CSASRLAGTYNEQFF.

V is TRBV27 and J is TRBJ2-1; no clear D gene. V shed 4 bases and J shed 5 bases, with 9 bases lying between them. Germline V gene sequence: CDR1 MNHEY, CDR2 SMNVEV (reference sequence). The CDR3 runs to 13 residues. CDR3 region: CASSSGPNNEQFF. For the CDR3, the DNA is TGTGCCAGCAGTTCCGGGCCTAACAATGAGCAGTTCTTC.

The CDR3, as DNA: TGCGCCAGCAGTCGTCAAAGGGGGCCCTACGAGCAGTACTTC. It yields the protein CASSRQRGPYEQYF. The rearrangement links TRBV5-1 to TRBJ2-7; 7 bases align to TRBD1. V shed 5 bases and J 2 bases; nucleotides not matched to a gene: 7. Germline CDR1 is SGHRS and CDR2 is YFSETQ. The CDR3 is 14 residues long.

The J gene is TRBJ2-3, the V gene TRBV24-1; D not resolved. The CDR3 spans 12 residues. Germline V CDR1 and CDR2: KGHDR, SFDVKD. V lost 10 bases and J 1 base, leaving 8 bases between the germline ends. In DNA, the CDR3 is TGTGCCACTCAGGCGGGCACAGATACGCAGTATTTT. Translating gives CATQAGTDTQYF.

The chain couples TRBV5-5 to TRBJ1-2, with TRBD1 identical over 10 bases. After removal of 0 bases from V and 8 bases from J, the junction contained 4 bases not matched to a gene. This CDR3 spans 14 amino acids. CDR1 and CDR2 (germline): SGHKS, YYEKEE (reference sequence). The CDR3 sequence: CASSLGDRGGGYTF. The CDR3 bases are TGTGCCAGCAGCTTGGGGGACAGGGGCGGCGGCTACACCTTC.

This chain joins TRBV13 and TRBJ2-7, with a possible D match to TRBD2 (6 bases). Per germline, CDR1 PRHDT and CDR2 FYEKMQ (reference sequence). Trimming shortened V by 2 bases and J by 5 bases, and 10 bases separated the two germline ends. The CDR3 extends over 13 amino acids. The CDR3 coding sequence is TGTGCCAGCAGCTTATGGCCGGGAGACGAGCAGTACTTC. As protein: CASSLWPGDEQYF. The full variable domain, with the rest looked up from reference TRBV13 and TRBJ2-7, is AAGVIQSPRHLIKEKRETATLKCYPIPRHDTVYWYQQGPGQDPQFLISFYEKMQSDKGSIPDRFSAQQFSDYHSELNMSSLELGDSALYFCASSLWPGDEQYFGPGTRLTVT.

This chain links TRBV2 with TRBJ2-3; the match to TRBD2 covers 9 bases. V gave up 1 base and J gave up 2 bases; unmatched junction bases: 4. Germline assignment: CDR1 SNHLY and CDR2 FYNNEI. The CDR3 has 16 amino acids. CDR3 sequence (DNA): TGTGCCAGCAGTGAAGAGGCTAGCGGGGTCACAGATACGCAGTATTTT. Translated, it gives CASSEEASGVTDTQYF.

The chain carries TRBV5-6 and TRBJ2-7; D assignment may be TRBD1 or TRBD2 (5 bases each). V lost 0 bases to trimming and J lost 0 bases, with 7 bases between them. Germline-derived CDR1 and CDR2 are SGHDT and YYEEEE. CDR3 length equals 14 residues. The CDR3 here is CASSLAGRSYEQYF. DNA of the CDR3: TGTGCCAGCAGCTTGGCGGGGCGCTCCTACGAGCAGTACTTC.

In this sample, this clone turned up once. The CDR3 DNA reads TGTGCCAGCTCACCACCTGGGCACACCGGGGAGCTGTTTTTT. This translates into CASSPPGHTGELFF. This chain uses TRBV18 with TRBJ2-2; D not certain. From germline, CDR1 is KGHSH and CDR2 LQKENI. The CDR3 is 14 amino acids. Between the trimmed V and J ends, which lost 0 bases and 3 bases, there was a span of 5 bases.

The chain recombines TRBV3-1 (or the pseudogene TRBV3-2) with TRBJ2-3; 12 bases are a match to TRBD2. V shed 2 bases and J 5 bases; nucleotides not matched to a gene: 8. This CDR3 spans 17 amino acids. CDR1 is LGHDT and CDR2 is YNNKEL in the germline V gene (reference sequence). Here the CDR3 DNA reads TGTGCCAGCAGCCAAATCTCTAGCGGGAGGGGTAGAGATACGCAGTATTTT. Translating gives CASSQISSGRGRDTQYF.

This sequence joins TRBV19 and TRBJ2-5; D is undetermined. CDR3 length equals 12 residues. The V gene's germline CDR1 is LNHDA and CDR2 SQIVND (reference sequence). V lost 6 bases to trimming and J lost 4 bases, with 9 bases between them. CDR3 DNA sequence: TGTGCCAGTAGACTAAACGGAGAGACCCAGTACTTC. Translated: CASRLNGETQYF.

The V and J genes are TRBV3-1 (or the pseudogene TRBV3-2) and TRBJ2-7, with 7 nucleotides matching TRBD1. Germline CDR1 LGHDT, CDR2 YNNKEL (reference sequence). Trimming took 3 bases from V and 9 from J; bases not matched to a gene: 5. The CDR3 spans 12 residues. CDR3 DNA: TGTGCCAGCAGCCACATAACAGGGGTGCAGTACTTC. This encodes CASSHITGVQYF.

The chain has TRBV12-2 and TRBJ1-2. TRBV12-2 is a known pseudogene. This CDR3 is built from 10 residues. For the CDR3, the DNA is TGTGCAAGTCCCGTGTCTGGCTACACCTTC. This codes for CASPVSGYTF.

CDR3 sequence: CAWSGRGEKLFF. The DNA of the CDR3 is TGTGCCTGGAGTGGAAGAGGGGAAAAACTGTTTTTT. The rearrangement uses TRBV30 and TRBJ1-4; D not certain. This CDR3 contains 12 residues. Germline values: CDR1 GTSNPN, CDR2 SVGIG (reference sequence). V lost 1 base and J lost 8, with 8 bases in between. Based on the CDR3 plus reference TRBV30 and TRBJ1-4, the full variable domain is SQTIHQWPATLVQPVGSPLSLECTVEGTSNPNLYWYRQAAGRGLQLLFYSVGIGQISSEVPQNLSASRPQDRQFILSSKKLLLSDSGFYLCAWSGRGEKLFFGSGTQLSVL.

The V call is TRBV28, the J call TRBJ1-1, with D unresolved. V was cut by 5 bases and J by 2 bases, with 15 bases left in between. CDR1 and CDR2 from the germline V gene are MDHEN and SYDVKM. The length of the CDR3 is 15 residues. The CDR3 DNA sequence: TGTGCCAGCAGTCCGCTGGACGGGAAAAACACTGAAGCTTTCTTT. Translating gives CASSPLDGKNTEAFF.

The gene calls are TRBV5-1 and TRBJ2-3; D ambiguous. Germline V gives CDR1 SGHRS, CDR2 YFSETQ. The germline V and J ends were trimmed by 0 bases and 0 bases, with 8 bases remaining between them. This CDR3 is built from 15 residues. In DNA form, the CDR3 reads TGCGCCAGCAGCTTGGAGGCAACTAGCACAGATACGCAGTATTTT. This translates into CASSLEATSTDTQYF.

The V call is TRBV5-1, the J call TRBJ2-4; D uncertain. V shed 0 bases and J shed 0 bases, with 7 bases lying between them. The CDR3 runs to 15 residues. Germline CDR1 SGHRS, CDR2 YFSETQ. The CDR3 spells CASSLGTIAKNIQYF. Here the CDR3 DNA reads TGCGCCAGCAGCTTGGGGACGATAGCCAAAAACATTCAGTACTTC.

The J gene is TRBJ2-1, the V gene TRBV7-9, with 12 bases aligning to TRBD2. The V gene's germline CDR1 is SEHNR and CDR2 FQNEAQ (reference sequence). V was pared by 4 bases and J by 7 bases, with 11 bases of the junction left unmatched. The CDR3 is 17 amino acids. CDR3 sequence (DNA): TGTGCCAGCAGCTCCCCTGGGGCTAGCGGGGGGGAGAATGAGCAGTTCTTC. Translated, it gives CASSSPGASGGENEQFF.

J is TRBJ2-4 and V is TRBV2; no clear D gene. The CDR3 is 11 amino acids. Looked up from germline, CDR1 is SNHLY and CDR2 is FYNNEI. Trimming pared 11 bases from V and 2 bases from J, leaving 7 bases between. As DNA, the CDR3 is TGTGCCCCAAAGACCAAAAACATTCAGTACTTC. Translation gives CAPKTKNIQYF.

V gene TRBV30 combines with J gene TRBJ1-2; the D is unclear. The V and J ends lost 3 bases and 7 bases respectively, with 6 bases between them. Germline V CDR1 and CDR2: GTSNPN, SVGIG (reference sequence). The length of the CDR3 is 10 residues. In DNA form, the CDR3 reads TGTGCCTGGAGCCGGGTTGGCTACACCTTC. Protein: CAWSRVGYTF.